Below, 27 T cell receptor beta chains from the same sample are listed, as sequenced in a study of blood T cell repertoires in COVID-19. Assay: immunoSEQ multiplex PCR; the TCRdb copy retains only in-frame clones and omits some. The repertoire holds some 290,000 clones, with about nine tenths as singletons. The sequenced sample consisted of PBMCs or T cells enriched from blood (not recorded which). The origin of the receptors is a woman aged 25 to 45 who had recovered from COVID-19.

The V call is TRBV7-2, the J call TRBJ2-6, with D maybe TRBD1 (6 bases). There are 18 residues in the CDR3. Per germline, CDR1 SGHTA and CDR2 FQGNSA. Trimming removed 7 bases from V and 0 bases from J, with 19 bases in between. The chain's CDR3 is CASTPRWDTNSGANVLTF. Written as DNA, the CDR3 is TGTGCCAGCACCCCGCGGTGGGACACCAACTCTGGGGCCAACGTCCTGACTTTC.

The DNA of the CDR3 is TGTGCCAGCAGCCGACAGGGATTGCCGTACCACCAAGCCGACGAGCAGTACTTC. Translation gives CASSRQGLPYHQADEQYF. The V gene is TRBV5-4, the J gene TRBJ2-7; 7 positions match TRBD1. CDR3 length: 18 residues. Per the germline V gene, CDR1 is SGHNT and CDR2 is YYREEE (reference sequence). The V segment lost 4 bases and the J segment 5 bases; nucleotides outside the gene matches: 21.

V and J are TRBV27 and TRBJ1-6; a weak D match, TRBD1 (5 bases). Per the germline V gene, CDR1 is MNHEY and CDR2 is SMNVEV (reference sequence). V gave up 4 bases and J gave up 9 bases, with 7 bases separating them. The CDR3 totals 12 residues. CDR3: CASSYGGSPLHF. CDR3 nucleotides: TGTGCCAGCAGTTACGGGGGTTCACCCCTCCACTTT.

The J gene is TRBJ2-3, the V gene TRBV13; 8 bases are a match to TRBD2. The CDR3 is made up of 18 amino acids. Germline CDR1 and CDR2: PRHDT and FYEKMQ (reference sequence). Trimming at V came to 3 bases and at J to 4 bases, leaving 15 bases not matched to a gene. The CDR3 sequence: CASSLVSSGRSFPDTQYF. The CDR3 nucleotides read TGTGCCAGCAGCTTGGTTTCTAGCGGGCGCTCATTTCCAGATACGCAGTATTTT.

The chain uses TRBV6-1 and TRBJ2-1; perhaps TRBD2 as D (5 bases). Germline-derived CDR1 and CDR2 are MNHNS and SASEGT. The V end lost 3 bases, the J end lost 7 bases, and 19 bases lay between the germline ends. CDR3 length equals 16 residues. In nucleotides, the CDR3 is TGTGCCAGCAGTGACAATCTAGCACACCCGGTGAATGAGCAGTTCTTC. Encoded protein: CASSDNLAHPVNEQFF.

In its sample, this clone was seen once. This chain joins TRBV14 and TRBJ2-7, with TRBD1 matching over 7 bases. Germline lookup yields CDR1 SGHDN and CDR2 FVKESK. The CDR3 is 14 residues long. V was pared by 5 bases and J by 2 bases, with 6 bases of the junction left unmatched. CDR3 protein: CASSVRDRAYEQYF. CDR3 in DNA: TGTGCCAGCAGCGTCCGGGACAGAGCCTACGAGCAGTACTTC.

The CDR3 region is CASSVSAGGATNEKLFF. The CDR3 region has the DNA TGTGCCAGCAGCGTGTCGGCAGGGGGCGCAACTAATGAAAAACTGTTTTTT. The V and J genes are TRBV9 and TRBJ1-4, with 8 bases matching TRBD1. With 2 bases clipped from V and 0 bases from J, the junction kept 6 bases outside the gene matches. Germline V gene data show CDR1 as SGDLS and CDR2 as YYNGEE. The CDR3 contains 17 residues.

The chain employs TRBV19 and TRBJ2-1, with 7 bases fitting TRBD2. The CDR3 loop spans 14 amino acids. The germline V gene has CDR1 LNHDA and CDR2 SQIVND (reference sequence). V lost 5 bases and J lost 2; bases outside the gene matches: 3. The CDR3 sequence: CASSLTSAYNEQFF. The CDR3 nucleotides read TGTGCCAGTAGTCTAACTAGCGCCTACAATGAGCAGTTCTTC. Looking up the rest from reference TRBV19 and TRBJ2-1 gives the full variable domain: DGGITQSPKYLFRKEGQNVTLSCEQNLNHDAMYWYRQDPGQGLRLIYYSQIVNDFQKGDIAEGYSVSREKKESFPLTVTSAQKNPTAFYLCASSLTSAYNEQFFGPGTRLTVL.

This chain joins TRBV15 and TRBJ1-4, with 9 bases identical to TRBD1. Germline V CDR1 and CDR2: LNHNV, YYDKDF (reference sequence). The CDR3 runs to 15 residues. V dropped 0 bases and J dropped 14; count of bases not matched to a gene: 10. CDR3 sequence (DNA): TGTGCCACCAGCAGAGAGGGACAGGGTCTCGGCGGGCTGTTTTTT. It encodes CATSREGQGLGGLFF.

In nucleotides, the CDR3 is TGTGCCAGCAGCCTAATTGGACTAGCGGGGGACAATGAGCAGTTCTTC. This gives the protein CASSLIGLAGDNEQFF. This sequence joins TRBV4-2 and TRBJ2-1, with 13 bases fitting TRBD2. There are 16 residues in the CDR3. V lost 4 bases and J lost 5; bases outside the gene matches: 5. Germline CDR1 LGHNA, CDR2 YNFKEQ.

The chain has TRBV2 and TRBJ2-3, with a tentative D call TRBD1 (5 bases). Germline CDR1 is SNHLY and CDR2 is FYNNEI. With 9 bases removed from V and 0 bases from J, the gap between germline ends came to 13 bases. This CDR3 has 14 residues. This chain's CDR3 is CARRQLDSTDTQYF. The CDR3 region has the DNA TGTGCCAGGAGACAGCTCGATAGCACAGATACGCAGTATTTT.

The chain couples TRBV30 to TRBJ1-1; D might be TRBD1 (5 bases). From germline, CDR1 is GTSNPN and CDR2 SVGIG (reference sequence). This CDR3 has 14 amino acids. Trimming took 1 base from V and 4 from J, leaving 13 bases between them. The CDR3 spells CAWSGVGAGTEAFF. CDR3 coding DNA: TGTGCCTGGAGTGGTGTAGGGGCAGGCACTGAAGCTTTCTTT.

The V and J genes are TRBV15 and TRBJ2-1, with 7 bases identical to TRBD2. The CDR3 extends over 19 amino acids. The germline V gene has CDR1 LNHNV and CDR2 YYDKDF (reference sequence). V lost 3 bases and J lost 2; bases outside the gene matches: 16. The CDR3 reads CATSRLASGTMPAYNEQFF. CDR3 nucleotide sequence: TGTGCCACCAGCAGGTTGGCTAGCGGTACGATGCCCGCCTACAATGAGCAGTTCTTC.

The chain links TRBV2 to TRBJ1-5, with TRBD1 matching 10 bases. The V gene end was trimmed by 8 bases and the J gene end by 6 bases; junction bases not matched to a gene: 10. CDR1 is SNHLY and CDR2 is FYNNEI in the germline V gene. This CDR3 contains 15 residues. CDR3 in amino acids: CASSSGTGVIQPQHF. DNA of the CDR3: TGTGCCAGCTCCTCCGGGACAGGGGTGATTCAGCCCCAGCATTTT.

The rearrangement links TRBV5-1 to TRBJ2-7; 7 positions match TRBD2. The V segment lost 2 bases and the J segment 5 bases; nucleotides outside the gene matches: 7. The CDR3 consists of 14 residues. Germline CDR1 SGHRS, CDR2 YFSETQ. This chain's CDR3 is CASSLELALNEQYF. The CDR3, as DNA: TGCGCCAGCAGCTTAGAACTAGCGTTGAACGAGCAGTACTTC.

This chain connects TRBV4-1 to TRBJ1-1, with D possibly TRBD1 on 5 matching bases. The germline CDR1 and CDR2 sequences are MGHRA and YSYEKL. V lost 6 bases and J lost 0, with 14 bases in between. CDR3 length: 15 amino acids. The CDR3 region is CASRPLGLLNTEAFF. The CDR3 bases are TGCGCCAGCAGACCGTTGGGACTCCTGAACACTGAAGCTTTCTTT.

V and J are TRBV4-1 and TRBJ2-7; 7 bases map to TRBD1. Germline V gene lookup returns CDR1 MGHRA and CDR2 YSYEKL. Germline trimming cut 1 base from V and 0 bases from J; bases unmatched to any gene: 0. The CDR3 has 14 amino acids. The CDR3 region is CASSQGDSSYEQYF. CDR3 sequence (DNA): TGCGCCAGCAGCCAAGGGGACAGCTCCTACGAGCAGTACTTC.

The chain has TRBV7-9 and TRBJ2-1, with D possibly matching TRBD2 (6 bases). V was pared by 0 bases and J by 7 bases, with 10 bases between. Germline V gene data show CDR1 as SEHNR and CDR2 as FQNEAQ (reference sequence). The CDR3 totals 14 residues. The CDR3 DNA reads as TGTGCCAGCAGCTTAGCAAGTCGGGGGAATGAGCAGTTCTTC. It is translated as CASSLASRGNEQFF.

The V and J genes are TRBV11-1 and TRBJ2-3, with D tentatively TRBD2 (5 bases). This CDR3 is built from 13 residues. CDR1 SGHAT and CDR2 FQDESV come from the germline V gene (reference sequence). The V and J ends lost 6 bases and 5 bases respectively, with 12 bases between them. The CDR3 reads CASRPPAGDTQYF. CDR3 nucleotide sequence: TGTGCCAGCAGGCCCCCGGCGGGAGATACGCAGTATTTT.

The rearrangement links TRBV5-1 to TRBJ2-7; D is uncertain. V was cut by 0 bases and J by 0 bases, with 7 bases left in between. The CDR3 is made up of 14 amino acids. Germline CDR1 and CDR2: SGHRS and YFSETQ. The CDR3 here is CASSLAIFSYEQYF. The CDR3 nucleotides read TGCGCCAGCAGCTTGGCCATTTTCTCCTACGAGCAGTACTTC.

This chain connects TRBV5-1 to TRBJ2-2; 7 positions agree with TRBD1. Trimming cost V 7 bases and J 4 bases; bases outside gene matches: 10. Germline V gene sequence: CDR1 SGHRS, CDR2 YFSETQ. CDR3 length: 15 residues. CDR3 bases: TGCGCCAGCGTACTCACGACAGGGCCCACCGGGGAGCTGTTTTTT. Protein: CASVLTTGPTGELFF.

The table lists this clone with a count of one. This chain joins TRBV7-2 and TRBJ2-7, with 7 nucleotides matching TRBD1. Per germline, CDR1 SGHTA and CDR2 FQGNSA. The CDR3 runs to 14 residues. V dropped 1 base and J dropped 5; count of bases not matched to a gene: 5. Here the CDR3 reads CASSLGGGVDEQYF. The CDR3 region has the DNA TGTGCCAGCAGCTTAGGAGGGGGCGTCGACGAGCAGTACTTC.

The CDR3 protein is CASSIRDSISYEQYF. CDR3 DNA: TGCGCCAGCAGCATCAGGGACAGCATCTCCTACGAGCAGTACTTC. V usage is TRBV5-1 and J usage is TRBJ2-7, with 7 bases fitting TRBD1. J lost 0 bases, V lost 4 bases, and 7 bases had no gene match. The CDR3 contains 15 residues. The germline V gene has CDR1 SGHRS and CDR2 YFSETQ.

This chain's CDR3 is CASSSTGGADSPLHF. The CDR3 DNA reads as TGTGCCAGCAGTTCAACAGGGGGCGCGGATTCACCCCTCCACTTT. This sequence joins TRBV6-5 and TRBJ1-6, with 9 bases lining up with TRBD1. CDR3 length equals 15 residues. Germline CDR1 MNHEY, CDR2 SVGAGI. V lost 4 bases and J lost 8; bases outside the gene matches: 6.

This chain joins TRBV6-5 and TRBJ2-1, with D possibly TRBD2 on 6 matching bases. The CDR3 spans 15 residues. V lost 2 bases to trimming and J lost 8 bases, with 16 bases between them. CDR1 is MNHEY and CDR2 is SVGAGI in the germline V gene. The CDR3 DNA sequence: TGTGCCAGCAGTTACGTCGCGGGACTTATCGATGAGCAGTTCTTC. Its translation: CASSYVAGLIDEQFF.

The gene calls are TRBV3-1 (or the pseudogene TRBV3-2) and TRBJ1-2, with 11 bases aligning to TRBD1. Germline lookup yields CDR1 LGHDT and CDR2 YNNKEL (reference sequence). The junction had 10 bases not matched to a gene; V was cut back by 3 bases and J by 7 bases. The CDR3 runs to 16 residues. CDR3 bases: TGTGCCAGCAGCCACGGACAGGGGGCCCCCCTATCTGGCTACACCTTC. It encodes CASSHGQGAPLSGYTF.

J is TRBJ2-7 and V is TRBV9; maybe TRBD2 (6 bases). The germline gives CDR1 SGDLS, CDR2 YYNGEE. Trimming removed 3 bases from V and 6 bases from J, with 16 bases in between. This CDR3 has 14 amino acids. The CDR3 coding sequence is TGTGCCAGCAGCGGGGGGACTTTGGGAGTCGAGCAGTACTTC. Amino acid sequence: CASSGGTLGVEQYF.